This TCR beta chain was identified during a study of early T cells in non-severe SARS-CoV-2 infection (dated by TCRdb to about 2021). Looking at the study overall: TCR sequencing used bulk RNA from unsorted whole blood, so alpha and beta chains could not be paired.

Overall results and qualifications from the work: VDJdb matching was skewed toward anti-spike CD8 responses, so virus-specific expansions were likely underestimated and private and CD4 specificities were missed.

V is cut by 8 bases and J by 5 bases, and the space between the germline ends is 15 bases. From the cysteine through the phenylalanine, the CDR3 covers 13 amino acids. Only the CDR3 region is kept as DNA, spanning 39 bases read in frame from base 1. According to the germline V gene, CDR1 reads LGHNT and CDR2 reads FRNRAP. The library was produced with 5' RACE. Sequencer: NextSeq 500. To correct for sequencing error and PCR bias, the TCR library protocol tagged individual cDNA molecules with unique molecular identifiers. Both TCR alpha and beta chains were sequenced, and tight co-correlation was observed between alpha and beta sequence abundances in each sample. Regarding the original processing steps: Decombinator V4 was used to annotate TCR sequences for V gene, J gene and CDR3. TCRs were defined as expanded if a significant change between any two time points was detected under a Poisson model with p below 0.0001. TCR abundances were normalised to the total number of TCRs sequenced per sample and were expressed as counts per million. MAIT TCRs were defined by TRAV1-2 paired with TRAJ12, TRAJ20 or TRAJ33, and iNKT TCRs by TRAV10 paired with TRAJ18. A search of VDJdb, accessed on 1 November 2021, was run for TCRs annotated to CMV, EBV and SARS-CoV-2, with TCRs annotated for multiple antigens excluded. In TCRdb, the public reads were trimmed at Q25 with fastp and aligned with MiXCR, with productive beta chains retained. One record per CDR3 amino acid sequence lists the most common genes and DNA. The V and J calls reflect TCRdb's pipeline rather than the authors' work. The sample table records some 57,000 distinct CDR3 sequences; about 12% of these occur just once. Around 4.7% of the sample is held by the ten biggest clonotypes.

The study was a case-control design nested within a healthcare worker cohort in London, UK, with weekly nasopharyngeal swab PCR tests and blood sampling. Healthcare workers were enrolled in the week of the UK lockdown, from 23 to 31 March 2020, and were followed every week for up to 16 weeks. This clonotype was observed a few times. This receptor's antigen is unknown. Nothing much larger sits one base from this clone, and base qualities are not available. The clonotype was recovered from an adult who was a healthcare worker with PCR-confirmed SARS-CoV-2 infection or an uninfected control (not recorded which). Material for sequencing was whole blood. The chain joins TRBV12-5 to TRBJ1-1; no D gene is confidently identified. Read as DNA, the sequence is TGTGCTAGTTCCCTCCGGGAGTGGACTGAAGCTTTCTTT. It codes for CASSLREWTEAFF.